What follows are 13 T cell receptor beta chains derived from one specimen sequenced in a study of shared clonotypes between healthy human individuals (dated by TCRdb to between 2020 and 2021). The method was the immunoSEQ multiplex PCR assay. Here the immuneACCESS table is served through TCRdb, limited to in-frame sequences with V and J called. Missing clones are a known gap in these copies; in checked studies unresolved V genes cover under half, and the rest lacks a known reason. A total of hundreds of thousands of clones appear in this sample, roughly 95% of them only once. About 0.054% of the sample is taken by the ten largest. Sequencing used naive CD4+ T cells sorted from blood. Reading the label with the study, this specimen's cell subset or site is: CD45RA+ positively selected. The receptors originated from a woman aged 25-40 years in good health.

This clone was seen just once. The rearrangement joins TRBV27 to TRBJ2-1, with D possibly being TRBD2 (5 bases). Germline V gene lookup returns CDR1 MNHEY and CDR2 SMNVEV (reference sequence). The CDR3 covers 16 residues. V lost 5 bases to trimming and J lost 6 bases, with 20 bases between them. The CDR3 protein is CASSPRFGISLNEQFF. The CDR3 DNA follows: TGTGCCAGCAGTCCACGGTTCGGGATAAGCCTCAATGAGCAGTTCTTC.

The J gene is TRBJ2-5, the V gene TRBV7-7; TRBD2 agrees at 12 bases. J lost 11 bases, V lost 3 bases, and 7 bases had no gene match. This CDR3 is 14 amino acids long. Germline values: CDR1 SSHAT, CDR2 FNYEAQ (reference sequence). CDR3 in amino acids: CASSLTSGSVEQYF. CDR3 in DNA: TGTGCCAGCAGCTTGACTAGCGGGAGTGTTGAGCAGTACTTC.

This chain joins TRBV6-6 and TRBJ1-6; D is unresolved. V lost 0 bases, J lost 7 bases, and 13 bases lay in between. Germline V gives CDR1 MNHNY, CDR2 SVGAGI (reference sequence). The CDR3 is 16 residues long. The CDR3 coding sequence is TGTGCCAGCAGTTACTCGGCGGGAATAAGCAATTCACCCCTCCACTTT. Amino acids: CASSYSAGISNSPLHF.

In this sample, this clone turned up once. The J gene is TRBJ2-7, the V gene TRBV7-2, with 11 bases that match TRBD2. The germline gives CDR1 SGHTA, CDR2 FQGNSA. J gave up 4 bases and V 1 base, and 3 bases lay outside the gene matches. This CDR3 region has 15 residues. The CDR3 spells CASSLEGTSGYEQYF. CDR3 DNA sequence: TGTGCCAGCAGCTTAGAAGGGACTAGCGGTTACGAGCAGTACTTC.

In this sample, this clone turned up a few times. The V gene is TRBV10-1, the J gene TRBJ1-4; maybe TRBD1 (6 bases). V was pared by 6 bases and J by 3 bases, with 14 bases between. The CDR3 extends over 15 amino acids. Germline CDR1 reads WNHNN; CDR2 reads SYGVQD (reference sequence). The CDR3 sequence: CASSARTAPNEKLFF. The DNA for the CDR3 is TGCGCCAGCAGCGCAAGGACAGCCCCTAATGAAAAACTGTTTTTT.

This chain uses TRBV2 with TRBJ2-3; tentative D call: TRBD2 (5 bases). Germline CDR1 is SNHLY and CDR2 is FYNNEI. The CDR3 runs to 13 residues. Between the trimmed V and J ends, which lost 6 bases and 6 bases, there was a span of 13 bases. CDR3: CASRPPGEDTQYF. Here the CDR3 DNA reads TGTGCCAGCAGGCCCCCCGGGGAGGATACGCAGTATTTT.

This sequence joins TRBV27 and TRBJ2-7; D uncertain. CDR1 and CDR2 from the germline V gene are MNHEY and SMNVEV (reference sequence). There are 13 residues in the CDR3. V lost 4 bases and J lost 3, with 10 bases in between. CDR3 sequence (DNA): TGTGCCAGCAGTTCTCCGGCTAACTACGAGCAGTACTTC. It specifies CASSSPANYEQYF.

The V call is TRBV27, the J call TRBJ2-7; 7 bases match TRBD2. CDR3 length equals 15 residues. V shed 5 bases, J shed 2 bases, and the junction held 9 bases outside the gene matches. Germline V gives CDR1 MNHEY, CDR2 SMNVEV (reference sequence). CDR3 region: CASSPRTSAPYEQYF. The CDR3 DNA follows: TGTGCCAGCAGTCCCCGGACTAGTGCACCCTACGAGCAGTACTTC.

V is TRBV14 and J is TRBJ1-4; D unresolved. V was pared by 5 bases and J by 4 bases, with 11 bases between. The CDR3 contains 14 residues. Germline-derived CDR1 and CDR2 are SGHDN and FVKESK. Written as DNA, the CDR3 is TGTGCCAGCAGCTTCCGACAAAGTAATGAAAAACTGTTTTTT. This gives the protein CASSFRQSNEKLFF. Combining the CDR3 with reference TRBV14 and TRBJ1-4 gives the whole variable domain EAGVTQFPSHSVIEKGQTVTLRCDPISGHDNLYWYRRVMGKEIKFLLHFVKESKQDESGMPNNRFLAERTGGTYSTLKVQPAELEDSGVYFCASSFRQSNEKLFFGSGTQLSVL.

The chain joins TRBV5-1 to TRBJ2-1, with D tentatively TRBD1 or TRBD2 (5 bases each). There are 15 residues in the CDR3. The V gene lost 5 bases and the J gene lost 8 bases, with 20 bases spanning the gap. Per germline, CDR1 SGHRS and CDR2 YFSETQ. This chain's CDR3 is CASSQSAGAVDEQFF. Here the CDR3 DNA reads TGCGCCAGCAGTCAGTCGGCCGGGGCTGTCGATGAGCAGTTCTTC.

The chain uses TRBV16 and TRBJ1-4, with 8 bases fitting TRBD1. Germline V gives CDR1 KGHSY, CDR2 FQNENV. CDR3 length: 20 amino acids. Trimming cost V 0 bases and J 3 bases; bases outside gene matches: 15. The CDR3 sequence is CASSQSNGRGRMRSNEKLFF. CDR3 bases: TGTGCCAGCAGCCAATCGAATGGCAGGGGGCGTATGAGGTCTAATGAAAAACTGTTTTTT.

The chain couples TRBV18 to TRBJ2-6; unclear D gene. Per germline, CDR1 KGHSH and CDR2 LQKENI. V lost 2 bases and J lost 0, with 14 bases in between. The CDR3 runs 18 residues. The CDR3: CASSPSRQRLSGANVLTF. The DNA of the CDR3 is TGTGCCAGCTCACCAAGCCGACAAAGACTCTCTGGGGCCAACGTCCTGACTTTC.

CDR3 in amino acids: CASSLRNLGSTVGRPGELFF. In DNA form, the CDR3 reads TGTGCCAGCAGTTTAAGGAACCTCGGGTCTACAGTGGGGCGACCCGGGGAGCTGTTTTTT. The chain recombines TRBV28 with TRBJ2-2, with a possible D match to TRBD1 (5 bases). Germline lookup yields CDR1 MDHEN and CDR2 SYDVKM. The CDR3 is 20 amino acids. V lost 2 bases and J lost 6, with 28 bases in between.